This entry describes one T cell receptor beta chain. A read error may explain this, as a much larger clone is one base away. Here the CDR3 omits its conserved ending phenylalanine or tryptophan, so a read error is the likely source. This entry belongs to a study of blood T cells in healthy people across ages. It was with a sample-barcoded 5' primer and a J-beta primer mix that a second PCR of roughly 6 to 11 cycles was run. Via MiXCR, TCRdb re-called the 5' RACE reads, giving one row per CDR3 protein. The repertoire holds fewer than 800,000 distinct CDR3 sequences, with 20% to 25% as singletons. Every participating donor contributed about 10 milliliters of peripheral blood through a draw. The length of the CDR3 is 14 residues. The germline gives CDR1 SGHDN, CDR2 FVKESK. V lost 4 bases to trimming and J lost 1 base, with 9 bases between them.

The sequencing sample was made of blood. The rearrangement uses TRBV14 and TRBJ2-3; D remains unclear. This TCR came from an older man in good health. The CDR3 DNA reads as TGTGCCAGCAGCCGGTCAGGAGGCACAGATACGCAGTATTCT. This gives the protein CASSRSGGTDTQYS.